A selection of T cell receptor beta chains follows, all from one sample in a study of blood T cells in healthy people across ages. TCRdb passed the 5' RACE reads through MiXCR, listing each CDR3 protein once. Found here are 750,000 to 950,000 distinct CDR3 sequences, 25% to 35% of them singletons; the top ten hold about 10%. Another study also made use of these data, one on T cells of mothers and their children.

The sample comprised blood. These receptors came from a woman between 40 and 55 years old in good health. Both conserved end residues are trimmed from each CDR3. The D gene is left open where the match is weak.

J,V,D,CDR3
TRBJ2-3,TRBV7-9,TRBD2,ASSPLAGEADTQY
TRBJ1-1,TRBV7-3,TRBD1,ASSLGTAENTEAF
TRBJ1-1,TRBV3-1,NA,ASTQLRGNTKAF
TRBJ2-2,TRBV20-1,NA,RVTGELF
NA,TRBV2,NA,ASSKGTQY
TRBJ2-5,TRBV5-1,TRBD1,ASSSGQAETQY
TRBJ1-1,TRBV9,NA,ASSPKDPRAVITEAF
TRBJ2-3,TRBV28,NA,ASSLTLGRTDTQY
TRBJ1-2,TRBV20-1,TRBD1,SARVQLQGAGYGYT
TRBJ1-1,TRBV7-9,NA,ASSPAGEAF
TRBJ2-1,TRBV2,TRBD2,ASSEEGSGGVDEQF
TRBJ2-7,TRBV6-5,NA,ASRGAGWYNTAEQY
TRBJ1-3,TRBV20-1,TRBD1,SAGRSRGGGNTIY
TRBJ2-7,TRBV7-2,NA,ASSPVFYEQY
TRBJ2-7,TRBV29-1,NA,SVGERSEQY
TRBJ2-1,TRBV24-1,NA,ATSEAGQPYNEQF
TRBJ2-7,TRBV20-1,NA,SARRVPSSYEQY
TRBJ2-1,TRBV7-2,NA,ASSLGGWNNEQV
TRBJ2-5,TRBV28,TRBD1,ASSGVQGAVYEQY
TRBJ2-7,TRBV20-1,TRBD2,SAGKTSGTREQY
TRBJ1-6,TRBV5-1,NA,ASSLDGTSYNSPLH
TRBJ2-7,TRBV5-6,TRBD2,ASSDQKRGVPYEQY
TRBJ2-3,TRBV5-1,TRBD1,ASSLGQRTDTQY